The next 5 T cell receptor beta chains were all read from a single sample in a study of shared clonotypes between healthy human individuals. The data were produced by immunoSEQ multiplex PCR, yet TCRdb's version contains in-frame clones alone and is incomplete. The sample consists of 2 million to 2.5 million clones, approximately 95% of them appearing once. The sequenced sample was naive CD4+ T cells sorted from blood. Specified subset: CD45RA+ positively selected. The receptors come from a man younger than 30 in good health.

The DNA for the CDR3 is TGTGCCAGCAGCGCCACGGGACTAGCGGTAGACAATGAGCAGTTCTTC. Protein product: CASSATGLAVDNEQFF. This chain connects TRBV5-4 to TRBJ2-1, with TRBD2 matching over 11 bases. Germline V gene lookup returns CDR1 SGHNT and CDR2 YYREEE (reference sequence). Losses at the gene ends were 4 bases for V and 5 bases for J; bases not matched to a gene: 8. CDR3 length equals 16 residues.

The chain links TRBV5-4 to TRBJ1-2; 9 nucleotides line up with TRBD1. V was clipped by 3 bases and J by 0 bases; unmatched bases: 6. CDR1 and CDR2 from the germline V gene are SGHNT and YYREEE (reference sequence). The CDR3 sequence is 16 residues long. The CDR3 loop is CASSSRGQGPNYGYTF. In nucleotides, the CDR3 is TGTGCCAGCAGCTCGCGTGGACAGGGGCCTAACTATGGCTACACCTTC.

The chain has TRBV6-6 and TRBJ2-4, with 10 bases aligning to TRBD1. Germline lookup yields CDR1 MNHNY and CDR2 SVGAGI (reference sequence). The CDR3 runs to 15 residues. V was clipped by 6 bases and J by 4 bases; unmatched bases: 6. CDR3 in amino acids: CASSRTGGEKNIQYF. The CDR3 DNA sequence: TGTGCCAGCAGCCGGACAGGGGGGGAAAAAAACATTCAGTACTTC.

The rearrangement joins TRBV7-2 to TRBJ2-3, with 10 bases aligning to TRBD2. V shed 3 bases and J 3 bases; nucleotides not matched to a gene: 6. The CDR3 contains 16 residues. The germline gives CDR1 SGHTA, CDR2 FQGNSA. The CDR3 protein is CASSFSGLAVTDTQYF. The CDR3 region has the DNA TGTGCCAGCAGCTTTTCCGGACTAGCGGTTACAGATACGCAGTATTTT.

This clone appeared once. The chain joins TRBV4-2 to TRBJ2-1; 13 bases map to TRBD2. There are 16 residues in the CDR3. The germline V gene has CDR1 LGHNA and CDR2 YNFKEQ. Trimming at V came to 0 bases and at J to 10 bases, leaving 6 bases not matched to a gene. The CDR3 protein is CASSQEVLAGGQEQFF. Written as DNA, the CDR3 is TGTGCCAGCAGCCAAGAAGTACTAGCGGGGGGGCAAGAGCAGTTCTTC.